The next 6 T cell receptor beta chains were all read from a single sample in a study of neurological immune-mediated disorders. MiXCR, run by TCRdb on the 5' RACE reads, gives a single entry per CDR3 protein. The sample carries 65,000 to 70,000 distinct CDR3 sequences, about 4% recorded once. Material for sequencing was PBMCs. The receptors were sampled from a man in his thirties or forties with multiple sclerosis.

The sample holds many counts of this clonotype. The chain is built from TRBV20-1 and TRBJ1-2; maybe TRBD1 (6 bases). The germline V gene has CDR1 DFQATT and CDR2 SNEGSKA (reference sequence). The CDR3 runs to 17 residues. V lost 6 bases to trimming and J lost 6 bases, with 29 bases between them. CDR3 nucleotide sequence: TGCAGTGCCCCCTTCGGGGGGGCGCGGCGGCTAACTAATGGCTACACCTTC. Its protein product is CSAPFGGARRLTNGYTF.

This clonotype was detected many times. The rearrangement joins TRBV10-3 to TRBJ1-1, with D unclear. The V gene lost 10 bases and the J gene lost 4 bases, with 13 bases spanning the gap. The CDR3 is made up of 12 amino acids. Germline CDR1 and CDR2: ENHRY and SYGVKD. CDR3 sequence: CATGYPGTEAFF. The CDR3 coding sequence is TGTGCCACCGGGTATCCCGGCACTGAAGCTTTCTTT.

This clonotype was picked up many times. This chain uses TRBV20-1 with TRBJ1-2, with D perhaps matching TRBD1 (5 bases). Deletions cut 0 bases from V and 3 bases from J, with 17 bases between. CDR1 DFQATT and CDR2 SNEGSKA come from the germline V gene (reference sequence). The CDR3 covers 16 residues. CDR3 nucleotides: TGCAGTGCTAGAGATTTCGGGCAGGGCCCGGACTATGGCTACACCTTC. Translation gives CSARDFGQGPDYGYTF.

This clonotype was seen many times. This chain links TRBV6-5 with TRBJ1-1; 10 positions agree with TRBD1. This CDR3 is 14 amino acids long. CDR1 and CDR2 from the germline V gene are MNHEY and SVGAGI. Losses at the gene ends were 6 bases for V and 5 bases for J; bases not matched to a gene: 6. DNA for the CDR3: TGTGCCAGCAGACCGGGACAGGGGAGGACTGAAGCTTTCTTT. As protein: CASRPGQGRTEAFF.

On this clonotype: It may be a read error: a sequence one base away is much more abundant. The CDR3 end shows no conserved phenylalanine or tryptophan, and so a read error is likely. This sequence joins TRBV5-1 and TRBJ2-5; maybe TRBD2 (5 bases). Trimming took 3 bases from V and 4 from J, leaving 13 bases between them. The germline CDR1 and CDR2 sequences are SGHRS and YFSETQ. The CDR3 covers 14 residues. CDR3 in DNA: TGCGCCAGCAGCTGGGGAGCCGGGCCAGAGACCCAGTACTAC. Protein sequence: CASSWGAGPETQYY.

This clonotype was seen many times. This sequence joins TRBV29-1 and TRBJ2-7, with D uncertain. Germline V gene data show CDR1 as SQVTM and CDR2 as ANQGSEA. The CDR3 is 11 residues long. Trimming shortened V by 2 bases and J by 6 bases, and 8 bases separated the two germline ends. CDR3 sequence: CSVERATEQYF. The CDR3 DNA reads TGCAGCGTTGAAAGGGCGACCGAGCAGTACTTC.